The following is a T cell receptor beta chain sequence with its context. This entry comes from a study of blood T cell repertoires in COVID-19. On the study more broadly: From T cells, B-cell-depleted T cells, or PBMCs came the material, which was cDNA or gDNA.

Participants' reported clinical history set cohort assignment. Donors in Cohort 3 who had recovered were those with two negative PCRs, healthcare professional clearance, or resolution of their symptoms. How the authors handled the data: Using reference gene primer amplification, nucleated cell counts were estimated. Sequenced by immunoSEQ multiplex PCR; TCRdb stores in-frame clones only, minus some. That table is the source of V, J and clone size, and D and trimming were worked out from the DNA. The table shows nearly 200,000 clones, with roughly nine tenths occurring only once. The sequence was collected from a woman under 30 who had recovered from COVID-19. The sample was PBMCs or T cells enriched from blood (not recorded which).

For the CDR3, the DNA is TGCAGCGTTGCCTACCGGGATTCCTACGAGCAGTACTTC. This translates into CSVAYRDSYEQYF. The gene calls are TRBV29-1 and TRBJ2-7; D is possibly TRBD2 (5 bases). Germline lookup yields CDR1 SQVTM and CDR2 ANQGSEA. With 4 bases removed from V and 1 base from J, the gap between germline ends came to 11 bases. The CDR3 runs 13 residues.